The rows below give T cell receptor beta chains drawn from one sample of a study of beta chain features in type 1 diabetes. Only in-frame clones appear in the TCRdb table, and some are missing; sequencing was by immunoSEQ multiplex PCR. The table records roughly 150,000 clones, approximately 8% of them present only once. Sequencing was done on a sample of central memory CD4+ T cells from blood. Source of these receptors: a man aged 18 to 35 with type 1 diabetes. Each CDR3 is given with its conserved first and last residue. The D gene is left open where the match is weak. Some rows mark clone size as missing; the rest say once, few, many or name a class of expanded clone.

j_call v_call d_call clone_size cdr3_aa cdr3_nt
TRBJ2-7 TRBV28 TRBD2 few CAVVGRGKNEQYF TGTGCCGTTGTCGGGCGGGGGAAGAACGAGCAGTACTTC
TRBJ2-6 TRBV30 . . CAWSVGAGANVLTF TGTGCCTGGAGTGTAGGAGCTGGGGCCAACGTCCTGACTTTC
TRBJ2-1 TRBV30 . many CAHDRSSYNEQFF TGTGCCCATGATAGGAGCTCCTACAATGAGCAGTTCTTC
TRBJ1-5 TRBV5-1 TRBD1 . CASSLGTGGASQPQHF TGCGCCAGCAGCTTGGGGACAGGGGGCGCGAGTCAGCCCCAGCATTTT
TRBJ2-3 TRBV5-1 . few CASSVRGTDTQYF TGCGCCAGCAGCGTAAGGGGGACAGATACGCAGTATTTT
TRBJ2-7 TRBV7-2 TRBD2 few CASSFALAGETEQYF TGTGCCAGCAGCTTTGCACTAGCGGGAGAAACCGAGCAGTACTTC
TRBJ2-2 TRBV6-5 . few CASSSSTGYGELFF TGTGCCAGCAGTTCGTCAACGGGTTACGGGGAGCTGTTTTTT
TRBJ2-2 TRBV28 . few CASSLLTRGGELFF TGTGCCAGCAGTCTCCTGACTCGAGGCGGGGAGCTGTTTTTT
TRBJ2-6 TRBV2 . . CASSVKGSGANVLTF TGTGCCAGCAGTGTTAAGGGGTCTGGGGCCAACGTCCTGACTTTC
TRBJ2-5 TRBV6-5 TRBD1 few CASSHPTGGIETQYF TGTGCCAGCAGCCACCCGACAGGGGGAATAGAGACCCAGTACTTC
TRBJ2-5 TRBV7-9 . . CASSFDGVETQYF TGTGCCAGCAGCTTTGACGGGGTAGAGACCCAGTACTTC
TRBJ2-5 TRBV5-1 TRBD1 few CASSSGGAETQYF TGCGCCAGCAGTTCAGGGGGCGCCGAGACCCAGTACTTC
TRBJ2-3 TRBV30 . few CAWSYRATDTQYF TGTGCCTGGAGTTACAGGGCTACAGATACGCAGTATTTT
TRBJ2-1 TRBV18 TRBD1 few CASSPGDRGIAEQFF TGTGCCAGCTCACCTGGGGACAGGGGGATTGCTGAGCAGTTCTTC
TRBJ2-7 TRBV5-4 TRBD1 . CASSGQGATRAGEQYF TGTGCCAGCAGCGGACAGGGGGCGACCCGAGCGGGAGAGCAGTACTTC
TRBJ1-6 TRBV30 . few CAWSVQGSNSPLHF TGTGCCTGGAGTGTCCAGGGCAGTAATTCACCCCTCCACTTT
TRBJ1-3 TRBV9 . few CASSVVERGTIYF TGTGCCAGCAGCGTAGTGGAAAGGGGCACCATATATTTT
TRBJ2-2 TRBV7-2 TRBD2 many CASSFPPGGLANTGELFF TGTGCCAGCAGCTTCCCCCCGGGGGGACTGGCGAACACCGGGGAGCTGTTTTTT
TRBJ1-2 TRBV5-1 TRBD1 . CASSPTGGPDYGYTF TGCGCCAGCAGCCCCACAGGGGGCCCAGACTATGGCTACACCTTC
TRBJ1-3 TRBV29-1 . . CSVAFGSGIGNTIYF TGCAGCGTTGCATTCGGATCAGGGATCGGAAACACCATATATTTT
TRBJ1-1 TRBV5-1 . few CASSLFLGTNTEAFF TGCGCCAGCAGCTTGTTTCTGGGCACGAACACTGAAGCTTTCTTT
TRBJ1-3 TRBV30 . . CAWTGLSGNTIYF TGTGCCTGGACAGGACTCTCTGGAAACACCATATATTTT
TRBJ2-5 TRBV27 . . CASSSRHSLETQYF TGTGCCAGCAGTTCGAGACATTCCCTTGAGACCCAGTACTTC
TRBJ1-1 TRBV2 . few CASSPMGGHTEAFF TGTGCCAGCTCTCCGATGGGGGGGCACACTGAAGCTTTCTTT
TRBJ1-1 TRBV11-2 . . CASSLREGEGAEAFF TGTGCCAGCAGCTTAAGAGAAGGGGAGGGTGCTGAAGCTTTCTTT
TRBJ2-7 TRBV4-1 TRBD2 few CASSQDTSSGSYEQYF TGCGCCAGCAGCCAAGACACGTCTAGCGGGAGCTACGAGCAGTACTTC
TRBJ2-3 TRBV5-4 TRBD2 few CASSIAGGSTDTQYF TGTGCCAGCAGTATAGCGGGGGGTAGCACAGATACGCAGTATTTT
TRBJ2-2 TRBV30 . many CAWNPQGRGNTGELFF TGTGCCTGGAACCCCCAGGGCAGGGGAAACACCGGGGAGCTGTTTTTT
TRBJ1-3 TRBV5-1 . . CASSLFTGGDSGNTIYF TGCGCCAGCAGCTTGTTCACCGGAGGGGACTCTGGAAACACCATATATTTT
TRBJ1-5 TRBV5-6 . . CASQGNNQPQHF TGTGCCAGCCAGGGGAATAATCAGCCCCAGCATTTT
TRBJ2-7 TRBV5-1 . few CASSLETPSYEQYF TGCGCCAGCAGCTTAGAGACACCGTCCTACGAGCAGTACTTC
TRBJ2-3 TRBV11-3 TRBD1 few CASSFRTGEDTQYF TGTGCCAGCAGCTTCAGGACAGGGGAAGATACGCAGTATTTT
TRBJ2-4 TRBV23-1 TRBD1 few CASSQGGQGTYLAKNIQYF TGCGCCAGCAGTCAAGGTGGACAGGGCACCTATCTAGCCAAAAACATTCAGTACTTC
TRBJ2-3 TRBV14 TRBD2 many CASSQDVKRDKYF TGTGCCAGCAGCCAAGACGTTAAGCGGGATAAGTATTTT
TRBJ1-6 TRBV10-3 . few CAISAGGYNSPLHF TGTGCCATCAGTGCCGGAGGATATAATTCACCCCTCCACTTT
TRBJ2-3 TRBV6-1 TRBD2 few CASSEFTSGSLTDTQYF TGTGCCAGCAGTGAGTTCACTAGCGGGAGTTTGACAGATACGCAGTATTTT
TRBJ2-5 TRBV30 TRBD2 few CAWSTESGVGTQYF TGTGCCTGGAGTACCGAGAGCGGGGTGGGGACCCAGTACTTC
TRBJ2-5 TRBV7-2 TRBD2 . CASRSSGGPLETQYF TGTGCCAGCCGCTCTAGCGGGGGGCCTTTAGAGACCCAGTACTTC
TRBJ2-3 TRBV5-4 TRBD2 few CASSPGLAGDTQYF TGTGCCAGCAGCCCCGGACTAGCTGGAGATACGCAGTATTTT
TRBJ2-1 TRBV9 . few CASSADTGSSYNEQFF TGTGCCAGCAGCGCAGACACAGGAAGCTCCTACAATGAGCAGTTCTTC
TRBJ1-1 TRBV28 . few CASSSRTGGGTEAFF TGTGCCAGCAGTTCCCGGACGGGGGGCGGCACTGAAGCTTTCTTT
TRBJ2-1 TRBV19 TRBD2 . CASSTAKPGLAAHNEQFF TGTGCCAGTAGTACAGCCAAACCGGGACTAGCGGCCCACAATGAGCAGTTCTTC
TRBJ2-5 TRBV5-6 TRBD1 few CASSLGRWQGAQETQYF TGTGCCAGCAGCTTGGGAAGATGGCAGGGGGCGCAGGAGACCCAGTACTTC
TRBJ2-1 TRBV6-4 . few CASSGDWLGGEQFF TGTGCCAGCAGTGGGGACTGGCTTGGCGGAGAGCAGTTCTTC
TRBJ2-7 TRBV7-9 . many CASSFGINDEQYF TGTGCCAGCAGCTTCGGGATTAACGACGAGCAGTACTTC
TRBJ1-5 TRBV15 . . CATSTPRQGTPQHF TGTGCCACCAGCACCCCGCGGCAGGGGACACCCCAGCATTTT